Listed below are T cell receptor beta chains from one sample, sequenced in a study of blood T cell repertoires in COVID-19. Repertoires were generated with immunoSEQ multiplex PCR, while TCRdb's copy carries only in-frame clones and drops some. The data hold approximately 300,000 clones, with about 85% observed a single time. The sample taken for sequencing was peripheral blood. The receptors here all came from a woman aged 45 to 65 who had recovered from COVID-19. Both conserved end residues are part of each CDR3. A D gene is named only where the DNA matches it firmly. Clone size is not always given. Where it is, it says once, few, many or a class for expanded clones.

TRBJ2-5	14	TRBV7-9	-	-	CASSREASVVTQYF	TGTGCCAGCAGCCGAGAGGCCTCCGTGGTGACCCAGTACTTC
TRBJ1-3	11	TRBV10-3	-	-	CASSRGNTIYF	TGTGCCTCGTCTAGGGGAAACACCATATATTTT
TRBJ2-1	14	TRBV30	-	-	CAWSPGNRDNEQFF	TGTGCCTGGAGTCCGGGAAATCGCGACAATGAGCAGTTCTTC
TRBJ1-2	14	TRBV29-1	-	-	CSVEEGIDSVGYTF	TGCAGCGTTGAGGAGGGGATTGACAGCGTTGGCTACACCTTC
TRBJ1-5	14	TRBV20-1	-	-	CSASGRGFGQPQHF	TGCAGTGCTAGTGGGAGGGGATTCGGTCAGCCCCAGCATTTT
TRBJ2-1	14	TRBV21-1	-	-	CASSKWRQHNEQFF	TGTGCCAGCAGCAAATGGCGGCAGCACAATGAGCAGTTCTTC
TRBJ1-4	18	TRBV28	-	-	CASSSLLRRDSSNEKLFF	TGTGCCAGCAGTTCCCTTCTCCGACGCGACAGTAGTAATGAAAAACTGTTTTTT
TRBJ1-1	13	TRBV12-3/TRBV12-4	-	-	CASIFTQNTEAFF	TGTGCCAGCATTTTTACACAGAACACTGAAGCTTTCTTT
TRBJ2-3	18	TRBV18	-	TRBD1	CASSLTRPGTGVGDTQYF	TGTGCCAGCTCACTGACTCGCCCCGGGACAGGGGTAGGTGATACGCAGTATTTT
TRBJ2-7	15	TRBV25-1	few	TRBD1	CASSTRTGVDYEQYF	TGTGCCAGCAGTACTCGGACAGGAGTGGACTACGAGCAGTACTTC
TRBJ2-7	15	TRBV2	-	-	CASSESGGAFYEQYF	TGTGCCAGCAGTGAGTCGGGGGGCGCGTTTTACGAGCAGTACTTC
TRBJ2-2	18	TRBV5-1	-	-	CASSLASQGHTNTGELFF	TGCGCCAGCAGCTTGGCTTCCCAGGGGCATACGAACACCGGGGAGCTGTTTTTT
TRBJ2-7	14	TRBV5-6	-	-	CASSPGLSSYEQYF	TGTGCCAGCAGCCCCGGACTAAGCTCCTACGAGCAGTACTTC
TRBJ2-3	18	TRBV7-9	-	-	CASSAPGVGRPGTDTQYF	TGTGCCAGCAGCGCCCCGGGGGTGGGTCGGCCCGGCACAGATACGCAGTATTTT
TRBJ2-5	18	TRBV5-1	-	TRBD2	CASGSGTSGRRNQETQYF	TGCGCCAGCGGATCCGGGACTAGCGGGAGGCGTAACCAAGAGACCCAGTACTTC
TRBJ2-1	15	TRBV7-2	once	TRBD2	CASSLGLAGRDEQFF	TGTGCCAGCAGCTTAGGGTTAGCGGGGAGGGATGAGCAGTTCTTC
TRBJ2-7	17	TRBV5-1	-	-	CASSLAGGTWSSYEQYF	TGCGCCAGCAGCTTGGCCGGGGGTACCTGGAGCTCCTACGAGCAGTACTTC
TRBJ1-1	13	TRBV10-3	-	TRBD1	CAIKGQENTEAFF	TGTGCCATCAAGGGACAGGAGAACACTGAAGCTTTCTTT
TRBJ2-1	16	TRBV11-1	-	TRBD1	CASSLGRDRGIGEQFF	TGTGCCAGCAGCCTCGGTAGGGACAGGGGAATCGGTGAGCAGTTCTTC
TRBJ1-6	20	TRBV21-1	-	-	CASSSTRTGELSSYNSPLHF	TGTGCCAGCAGCTCGACAAGGACAGGGGAATTAAGCTCCTATAATTCACCCCTCCACTTT
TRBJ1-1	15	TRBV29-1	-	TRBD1	CSVSGTGGHGTEAFF	TGCAGCGTTTCCGGGACAGGGGGCCATGGCACTGAAGCTTTCTTT
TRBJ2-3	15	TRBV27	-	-	CASSLSGHRTDTQYF	TGTGCCAGCAGTTTATCGGGGCACCGCACAGATACGCAGTATTTT